Reported below is one TCR beta chain. The target antigen is unknown. The data are from a study of T cell responses to AZD1222 COVID-19 vaccine. Study background: Pooling of second doses given at about 4 or about 12 weeks was done. Broader study findings: There were vaccine-associated CD4 TCRs across spike, dominant at 160-218 and 743-854. Most donors were white British and more were female, and clonal diversity was possibly underestimated.

Clones were read by immunoSEQ multiplex PCR, and TCRdb kept only the in-frame ones, dropping some. Of some 96,000 clones in the sample, roughly 91% were seen once. CDR3 length equals 13 residues. Trimming took off 4 bases at V and 8 bases at J, with 13 bases between the two ends. Germline V gene sequence: CDR1 LGHDT, CDR2 YNNKEL (reference sequence). The chain carries TRBV3-1 (or the pseudogene TRBV3-2) and TRBJ2-3, with D unclear. The TCR was taken from an adult in good health. This material consisted of peripheral blood, taken on day 0 of AZD1222 vaccination. Written as DNA, the CDR3 is TGTGCCAGCAGCCCAGGCCTGCTGGGTACGCAGTATTTT. Its protein product is CASSPGLLGTQYF.